The 4 T cell receptor beta chains presented below share a single source sample, sequenced in a study of tissue T cells after allogeneic stem cell transplantation. Here immunoSEQ multiplex PCR was the method, and the copy in TCRdb shows in-frame clones only, minus some. The table has over 5,500 clones, 46% seen once. Time point here: mouse harvest day 7 after allogeneic transplant. Mouse grafts combined 10^7 T-cell-depleted bone marrow cells with 10^6 splenic CD5+ T cells. The sample was skin. Receptors originate from a female BALB/c mouse given C57BL/6 T cells with graft-versus-host disease after an allogeneic hematopoietic cell transplant.

This clone has only a few counts. The genes and germline here are from mouse. From the germline J gene comes the end of the CDR3, since the read stops 1 residue before it. The rearrangement joins TRBV26 to TRBJ1-5; the D gene is possibly TRBD1 (5 bases). The V gene's germline CDR1 is KGHPV and CDR2 FQNQEV (reference sequence). The CDR3 sequence is 14 residues long. V lost 0 bases to trimming and J lost 3 bases, with 6 bases between them. The CDR3 sequence: CASSLSGGNQAPLF. CDR3 DNA (partial): TGTGCCAGCAGTCTGTCCGGGGGCAACCAGGCTCCGCTT.

A word on this clone: All gene names here are mouse names. The read terminates 1 residue before the CDR3 end, so the remaining end is supplied by the germline J gene. This chain connects TRBV26 to TRBJ2-4; D is perhaps TRBD1 (6 bases). The CDR3 is 13 amino acids. The V and J ends lost 6 bases and 5 bases respectively, with 12 bases between them. The germline CDR1 and CDR2 sequences are KGHPV and FQNQEV (reference sequence). CDR3 amino acids: CASSSGHLNTLYF. The CDR3 bases that were read are TGTGCCAGCAGCTCGGGACACTTAAACACCTTGTAC. Drawing the rest from reference TRBV26 and TRBJ2-4, the complete variable domain is NSKVIQTPRYLVKGQGQKAKMRCIPEKGHPVVFWYQQNKNNEFKFLINFQNQEVLQQIDMTEKRFSAECPSNSPCSLEIQSSEAGDSALYLCASSSGHLNTLYFGAGTRLSVL.

Details on this clone: The germline and genes are mouse ones. CDR3 DNA (partial): TGTGCCAGCAGTCTGTCCCACTGGGGAGACACCCAGTAC. Amino acid sequence: CASSLSHWGDTQY. In full, the CDR3 reads CASSLSHWGDTQYF. The genes are TRBV26 and TRBJ2-5, with 7 bases lining up with TRBD2. Read data end 1 residue before the CDR3 end; the end is taken from the germline J gene. The length of the CDR3 is 14 residues. Losses at the gene ends were 0 bases for V and 5 bases for J; bases not matched to a gene: 2. The germline V gene has CDR1 KGHPV and CDR2 FQNQEV (reference sequence).

This clone was counted between two and nine times. Gene and germline names: mouse. The missing CDR3 end, 1 residue past where the read stops, is filled in from the germline J gene. The chain joins TRBV26 to TRBJ1-1; D is unclear. Looked up from germline, CDR1 is KGHPV and CDR2 is FQNQEV (reference sequence). The CDR3 runs to 13 residues. Trimming removed 2 bases at V and 3 bases at J, with 7 bases between. This chain's CDR3 is CASSLQRDTEVFF. The sequenced CDR3 bases are TGTGCCAGCAGTCTGCAACGGGACACAGAAGTCTTC. The whole variable domain, filled in from reference TRBV26 and TRBJ1-1, reads NSKVIQTPRYLVKGQGQKAKMRCIPEKGHPVVFWYQQNKNNEFKFLINFQNQEVLQQIDMTEKRFSAECPSNSPCSLEIQSSEAGDSALYLCASSLQRDTEVFFGKGTRLTVV.